Below, 32 T cell receptor beta chains from the same sample are listed, as sequenced in a study of early T cells in non-severe SARS-CoV-2 infection. Each CDR3 protein gets one entry after TCRdb re-called the 5' RACE reads with MiXCR. The sample consists of around 37,000 distinct CDR3 sequences, approximately 9.1% of them appearing once. Sequenced material: whole blood. These receptors were collected from an adult who was a healthcare worker with PCR-confirmed SARS-CoV-2 infection or an uninfected control (not recorded which).

This chain links TRBV12-3 or TRBV12-4 with TRBJ2-2, with D perhaps matching TRBD1 or TRBD2 (5 bases each). This CDR3 is 15 amino acids long. Between the trimmed V and J ends, which lost 5 bases and 5 bases, there was a span of 15 bases. CDR3 protein: CASSKTGTQTGELFF. CDR3 DNA sequence: TGTGCCAGCAGTAAGACCGGGACCCAAACCGGGGAGCTGTTTTTT.

This clonotype has only a few counts. One end of the junction varies from germline; a read error may be responsible. The V and J genes are TRBV5-5 and TRBJ1-2; D call uncertain. Germline V gene lookup returns CDR1 SGHKS and CDR2 YYEKEE (reference sequence). The CDR3 has 13 amino acids. The CDR3 DNA reads TGTGCCAGCAGCCCGGACGGATCGCTGAAACTCTACTTC. This translates into CASSPDGSLKLYF.

This clonotype was recorded at least ten times. V usage is TRBV6-1 and J usage is TRBJ2-3; 11 bases are a match to TRBD2. From germline, CDR1 is MNHNS and CDR2 SASEGT. This CDR3 has 16 residues. V lost 3 bases, J lost 3 bases, and 5 bases stayed unmatched. CDR3 bases: TGTGCCAGCAGTGATCAACTAGCGGGGGTGACAGATACGCAGTATTTT. Translation: CASSDQLAGVTDTQYF.

This clonotype was counted ten times or more. Since the CDR3 does not end with the conserved phenylalanine or tryptophan, this likely comes from a read error. Because the CDR3's place on the DNA is in doubt, the DNA is left out and the CDR3 is given as listed by TCRdb. CDR3 amino acids: CASSIGVRESV. V and J are TRBV19 and TRBJ1-1. Germline loops: CDR1 LNHDA, CDR2 SQIVND (reference sequence). The CDR3 comprises 11 residues, both ends counted.

The sample holds many counts of this clonotype. The chain couples TRBV7-2 to TRBJ2-3; 7 bases fit TRBD2. From germline, CDR1 is SGHTA and CDR2 FQGNSA. This CDR3 contains 15 residues. With 5 bases clipped from V and 1 base from J, the junction kept 6 bases outside the gene matches. This CDR3 is CASSELSGGTDTQYF. The CDR3 DNA reads as TGTGCCAGCAGCGAACTAAGCGGGGGCACAGATACGCAGTATTTT.

The chain couples TRBV20-1 to TRBJ2-3; D is ambiguous. Germline lookup yields CDR1 DFQATT and CDR2 SNEGSKA (reference sequence). V was shortened by 6 bases and J by 11 bases, with 12 bases between the two germline ends. There are 10 residues in the CDR3. As DNA, the CDR3 is TGCAGTGCCCGGCCCTTGGGGCAGTATTTT. Translated: CSARPLGQYF.

This clonotype was recorded at least ten times. The CDR3 sequence is CASRYQETQYF. The CDR3 DNA is TGTGCCAGCAGGTACCAAGAGACCCAGTACTTC. This chain connects TRBV28 to TRBJ2-5; D call uncertain. The germline gives CDR1 MDHEN, CDR2 SYDVKM. This CDR3 is built from 11 residues. Trimming stripped 6 bases from V and 0 bases from J, with 2 bases between.

The chain joins TRBV7-3 to TRBJ2-7; D gene uncertain. V lost 5 bases and J lost 6, with 14 bases in between. CDR1 and CDR2 from the germline V gene are SGHTA and FQGTGA. The CDR3 has 13 amino acids. The CDR3 nucleotides read TGTGCCAGCAGCGCCACCAGACTGGGCGAGCAGTACTTC. This gives the protein CASSATRLGEQYF.

This clonotype was detected ten times or more. The chain joins TRBV27 to TRBJ1-5, with D unclear. The germline V gene encodes CDR1 MNHEY and CDR2 SMNVEV (reference sequence). This CDR3 spans 16 amino acids. V was pared by 5 bases and J by 1 base, with 15 bases between. The CDR3 sequence is CASSPMGGVSNQPQHF. CDR3 DNA sequence: TGTGCCAGCAGTCCGATGGGCGGGGTGAGCAATCAGCCCCAGCATTTT.

This clonotype was observed at least ten times. CDR3 sequence (DNA): TGTGCCAGCAGCGAACAGAACACCGGGGAGCTGTTTTTT. This encodes CASSEQNTGELFF. J is TRBJ2-2 and V is TRBV11-2; D gene uncertain. Trimming stripped 5 bases from V and 1 base from J, with 5 bases between. Germline values: CDR1 SGHAT, CDR2 FQNNGV. The CDR3 sequence is 13 residues long.

This clonotype was found many times. The genes are TRBV9 and TRBJ1-6; no firm D call. Germline CDR1 SGDLS, CDR2 YYNGEE. CDR3 length equals 14 residues. V was cut by 0 bases and J by 4 bases, with 5 bases left in between. The CDR3 nucleotides read TGTGCCAGCAGCGTAGGCCAGTATAATTCACCCCTCCACTTT. The encoded protein is CASSVGQYNSPLHF.

J is TRBJ2-2 and V is TRBV9; D gene ambiguous. V lost 4 bases and J lost 0, with 13 bases in between. The CDR3 is 16 residues long. CDR1 SGDLS and CDR2 YYNGEE come from the germline V gene. The CDR3 reads CASSPRTNPNTGELFF. Here the CDR3 DNA reads TGTGCCAGCAGCCCTCGAACCAACCCGAACACCGGGGAGCTGTTTTTT.

This clonotype was seen more than once but under ten times. The chain employs TRBV12-3 or TRBV12-4 and TRBJ2-1; TRBD2 matches at 7 bases. The CDR3 totals 16 residues. V gave up 5 bases and J gave up 6 bases; unmatched junction bases: 13. The DNA for the CDR3 is TGTGCCAGCAGTCCACGCCGGCCCCGGGAGGTCAATGAGCAGTTCTTC. It specifies CASSPRRPREVNEQFF.

The sample holds many counts of this clonotype. This chain links TRBV20-1 with TRBJ2-7, with a weak D call TRBD2 (5 bases). This CDR3 is 14 amino acids long. The germline gives CDR1 DFQATT, CDR2 SNEGSKA (reference sequence). The V end was cut by 0 bases, the J end by 7 bases, with 16 bases between. Here the CDR3 reads CSARDGRTWREQYF. DNA for the CDR3: TGCAGTGCTAGAGACGGGCGGACTTGGAGGGAGCAGTACTTC.

The sample holds a few counts of this clonotype. The chain is built from TRBV29-1 and TRBJ1-1, with a weak D call TRBD1 (6 bases). Looked up from germline, CDR1 is SQVTM and CDR2 is ANQGSEA. V shed 6 bases and J shed 10 bases, with 15 bases lying between them. This CDR3 region has 11 residues. CDR3 sequence (DNA): TGCAGCGTGGAACAGGGAGGGGGAGCTTTCTTT. It encodes CSVEQGGGAFF.

The table lists this clonotype with many counts. As DNA, the CDR3 is TGCAGCGCCTTTCCGGGACAGCATAGGGATGAGCAGTTCTTC. This gives the protein CSAFPGQHRDEQFF. This rearrangement joins TRBV29-1 to TRBJ2-1; 7 bases fit TRBD1. CDR1 is SQVTM and CDR2 is ANQGSEA in the germline V gene. Losses at the gene ends were 7 bases for V and 8 bases for J; bases not matched to a gene: 14. This CDR3 has 14 amino acids.

This clonotype was picked up many times. V is TRBV20-1 and J is TRBJ1-5; D remains unclear. Trimming cost V 4 bases and J 7 bases, with 11 bases left between them. The CDR3 loop spans 12 amino acids. Germline V gives CDR1 DFQATT, CDR2 SNEGSKA (reference sequence). The CDR3 reads CSAINPDQPQHF. The CDR3 DNA reads TGCAGTGCTATCAATCCAGACCAGCCCCAGCATTTT.

This clonotype was counted many times. This sequence joins TRBV7-3 and TRBJ2-2, with D perhaps TRBD2 (6 bases). This CDR3 region has 15 residues. Trimming removed 4 bases at V and 3 bases at J, with 12 bases between. The germline gives CDR1 SGHTA, CDR2 FQGTGA. Here the CDR3 reads CASSSVGGYTGELFF. The DNA of the CDR3 is TGTGCCAGCAGCTCCGTCGGAGGGTACACCGGGGAGCTGTTTTTT.

This clonotype was counted many times. The V gene is TRBV11-2, the J gene TRBJ1-2; 11 bases align to TRBD1. J lost 4 bases, V lost 5 bases, and 6 bases had no gene match. Per germline, CDR1 SGHAT and CDR2 FQNNGV. The length of the CDR3 is 15 residues. CDR3 amino acids: CASSHGTGGSYGYTF. As DNA, the CDR3 is TGTGCCAGCAGCCACGGGACAGGGGGGAGCTATGGCTACACCTTC.

This clonotype showed up many times. The chain combines TRBV20-1 with TRBJ2-1; tentatively, D is TRBD2 (5 bases). The germline V gene has CDR1 DFQATT and CDR2 SNEGSKA (reference sequence). CDR3 length equals 14 residues. Trimming removed 2 bases at V and 3 bases at J, with 11 bases between. CDR3 bases: TGCAGTGCTAGATCGAGCGGCGTCTACAATGAGCAGTTCTTC. It specifies CSARSSGVYNEQFF.

This clonotype has at least ten counts. V gene TRBV11-1 combines with J gene TRBJ1-1; D call uncertain. The CDR3 runs to 13 residues. Germline CDR1 reads SGHAT; CDR2 reads FQDESV (reference sequence). V lost 0 bases, J lost 1 base, and 3 bases lay in between. The CDR3 sequence is CASSLAGNTEAFF. CDR3 bases: TGTGCCAGCAGCTTAGCGGGGAACACTGAAGCTTTCTTT.

The table lists this clonotype with many counts. This chain connects TRBV12-3 or TRBV12-4 to TRBJ1-4, with D unclear. The CDR3 loop spans 13 amino acids. The V gene lost 6 bases and the J gene lost 5 bases, with 10 bases spanning the gap. The DNA for the CDR3 is TGTGCCAGCAGGCCGGTGCCAAATGAAAAACTGTTTTTT. Its protein product is CASRPVPNEKLFF.

This clonotype was found a few times. The genes are TRBV7-2 and TRBJ2-3, with 10 bases identical to TRBD2. CDR3 length: 15 amino acids. Germline values: CDR1 SGHTA, CDR2 FQGNSA. V lost 1 base, J lost 7 bases, and 5 bases stayed unmatched. For the CDR3, the DNA is TGTGCCAGCAGCTTAGTTCTAGCGGGGGAATATACGCAGTATTTT. Amino acid sequence: CASSLVLAGEYTQYF.

This clonotype has ten or more counts. This chain connects TRBV7-2 to TRBJ1-2, with no clear D. V was shortened by 7 bases and J by 1 base, with 10 bases between the two germline ends. The V gene's germline CDR1 is SGHTA and CDR2 FQGNSA. The CDR3 extends over 13 amino acids. This chain's CDR3 is CASTSSFNYGYTF. The CDR3 DNA sequence: TGTGCCAGCACCTCCTCCTTTAACTATGGCTACACCTTC.

This clonotype was seen at least ten times. This chain links TRBV20-1 with TRBJ2-5, with 8 bases identical to TRBD1. CDR3 length equals 14 residues. With 7 bases clipped from V and 2 bases from J, the junction kept 9 bases outside the gene matches. Looked up from germline, CDR1 is DFQATT and CDR2 is SNEGSKA (reference sequence). Here the CDR3 DNA reads TGCAGTGTAACTCAGGGGGCCGCGCAAGAGACCCAGTACTTC. As protein: CSVTQGAAQETQYF.

With regard to this clonotype: It may be a read error: a sequence one base away is much more abundant. This chain connects TRBV7-9 to TRBJ2-1; D possibly corresponds to TRBD2 (5 bases). CDR1 and CDR2 from the germline V gene are SEHNR and FQNEAQ (reference sequence). The CDR3 is made up of 15 amino acids. In nucleotides, the CDR3 is TGTGCCAGCACCCGGACGTCTAGCTCCTACCATGAGCAGTTCTTC. It codes for CASTRTSSSYHEQFF.

This clonotype showed up just a few times. The chain joins TRBV3-1 to TRBJ2-3; 14 bases agree with TRBD2. From germline, CDR1 is LGHDT and CDR2 YNNKEL (reference sequence). The V gene end was trimmed by 2 bases and the J gene end by 0 bases; junction bases not matched to a gene: 4. The CDR3 runs to 18 residues. The CDR3 DNA reads TGTGCCAGCAGCCAACGACTAGCGGGGGGGTCTAGCACAGATACGCAGTATTTT. It yields the protein CASSQRLAGGSSTDTQYF.

V and J are TRBV27 and TRBJ2-5; D ambiguous. Trimming took off 6 bases at V and 4 bases at J, with 18 bases between the two ends. The CDR3 sequence is 15 residues long. Germline V gene sequence: CDR1 MNHEY, CDR2 SMNVEV (reference sequence). This chain's CDR3 is CASSPYRSLRETQYF. CDR3 coding DNA: TGTGCCAGCAGCCCTTATCGTTCCCTACGAGAGACCCAGTACTTC.

This clonotype came up once. V is TRBV6-1 and J is TRBJ2-1; D not resolved. The V gene's germline CDR1 is MNHNS and CDR2 SASEGT. Trimming shortened V by 3 bases and J by 7 bases, and 13 bases separated the two germline ends. This CDR3 has 14 residues. CDR3: CASSEGWQSNEQFF. In DNA form, the CDR3 reads TGTGCCAGCAGTGAGGGTTGGCAGTCAAATGAGCAGTTCTTC.

The chain employs TRBV7-2 and TRBJ2-7; D is unresolved. This CDR3 comprises 14 residues. Looked up from germline, CDR1 is SGHTA and CDR2 is FQGNSA. V was clipped by 6 bases and J by 2 bases, with 14 bases between them. The chain's CDR3 is CASSSRGNAYEQYF. DNA of the CDR3: TGTGCCAGCAGTTCCCGAGGAAACGCCTACGAGCAGTACTTC.

This clonotype was seen repeatedly, ten times or more. The J gene is TRBJ1-5, the V gene TRBV6-6; 9 bases align to TRBD1. J lost 7 bases, V lost 3 bases, and 7 bases had no gene match. The CDR3 contains 15 residues. Germline CDR1 and CDR2: MNHNY and SVGAGI (reference sequence). The CDR3 DNA follows: TGTGCCAGCAGTTATAACGACAGGGGGGAACAGCCCCAGCATTTT. Translated: CASSYNDRGEQPQHF.

The V call is TRBV9, the J call TRBJ1-1, with D hard to call. The germline V gene has CDR1 SGDLS and CDR2 YYNGEE. The CDR3 is made up of 13 amino acids. Trimming cost V 3 bases and J 4 bases, with 10 bases left between them. The CDR3 reads CASSDGRSTEAFF. The DNA for the CDR3 is TGTGCCAGCAGCGACGGGCGAAGCACTGAAGCTTTCTTT.